What follows is one TCR beta chain and its context. Trimming took off 3 bases at V and 5 bases at J, with 10 bases between the two ends. From germline, CDR1 is MNHNS and CDR2 SASEGT. The CDR3 covers 14 residues. In TCRdb, the 5' RACE reads were re-called with MiXCR into one record per CDR3 protein. The sample shows roughly 770,000 distinct CDR3 sequences, roughly 20% of them seen only once. These data come from a study of identical twins. These sequences were also reported in another study, on T cells expressing NK-cell markers.

The chain uses TRBV6-1 and TRBJ2-2, with no clear D. Sequencing was carried out using PBMCs. The source of this sequence is a woman under 30 in good health. CDR3 residues: CASSELQFTGELFF. The DNA for the CDR3 is TGTGCCAGCAGTGAGTTACAGTTTACCGGGGAGCTGTTTTTT.